This T cell receptor beta chain is from a study of shared clonotypes between healthy human individuals (dated by TCRdb to between 2020 and 2021). Background on the whole study: Two women and a few men aged 18 to 49 years were included in the cohort. For each donor, CD4 naive and CD4 memory were each given three plates, CD8 naive was given two plates, and CD8 memory was given one plate. Leukapheresis yielded between about 0.9 and 10 billion PBMCs per donor. Different laboratories and diverse techniques were used to prepare libraries and sequence TCR repertoires, to increase sequencing depth and limit assay-specific biases. The study deeply sequenced blood TCR repertoires of about 5 healthy adults to estimate repertoire size and the extent of clonotype sharing between individuals.

The donors were healthy, HIV-negative adults with no recently reported acute infections or vaccinations. Every donor was a Caucasian adult residing in Nashville, Tennessee, USA. CD4+ T cells were enriched by magnetic negative selection, after which naive cells were positively selected on CD45RA and the negative fraction was taken as the memory subset. Blood was collected by leukapheresis, and PBMCs were isolated by Ficoll-Histopaque density gradient centrifugation and then cryopreserved in liquid nitrogen vapor phase. Analytical flow cytometry was used to check the purity and quantity of each magnetically sorted T cell population. From each sorted fraction, genomic DNA was isolated and quantified by UV absorbance on a Nanodrop 2000c. Broader findings and caveats from the paper: Sampling was restricted to blood, and TCR repertoires in tissue are likely to differ from TCR repertoires in blood. Because the study included only a small number of donors, the genetic and exposure-history diversity represented was limited. Sharing across a handful of donors was observed for approximately 5% of naive CD4, under 4% of naive CD8, around 2.5% of memory CD4, and about 0.4% of memory CD8 clonotypes. Larger estimated clonotype richness was generally found for naive subsets than for memory subsets. Higher generation probabilities were observed for clonotypes shared by all four sorted-subset donors than for non-shared clonotypes. Based on pairwise subsampling, the degree of clonotype sharing among donors was expected to be affected by sequencing depth. Even with the large sequencing depth, rarefaction of the sorted-subset datasets indicated that sequencing was incomplete.

Comment on this clone: The antigen it binds to is not known. Nothing much larger sits one base from this clone, and base qualities are not available.

TCR CDR3 regions were amplified from genomic DNA by multiplex PCR using the deep immunoSEQ assay. Genomic DNA extracted from each cell subset was distributed evenly over all wells of several immunoSEQ 96-well plates, and each plate served as one replicate. For sorted subsets, 150 to 250 ng of genomic DNA, equivalent to around 31,000 T cell genomes, went into each replicate PCR. Purified libraries were measured with a Qubit 3.0 fluorometer, size-checked on a Bioanalyzer 2100, and measured again with the KAPA Library Quantification kit. Each immunoSEQ 96-well plate was sequenced on its own single-read 150-cycle Illumina NextSeq 550 flow cell. The authors processed their data as follows. Because the immunoSEQ output held only junctional sequences and lacked quality scores, the filtering could not match the filtering applied to full-length reads. To assign V/J genes and CDR3, sequences were annotated using PyIR, a Python wrapper for IgBLAST v1.9, with IMGT germline references. Reads with weak V/J assignments (E-value above 1e-6), missing CDR3, stop codons, out-of-frame junctions, or ambiguous translated residues were removed. V3J clonotypes were defined by identical inferred V gene, J gene, and CDR3 amino acid sequence. To compute the percentage overlap between repertoires, the number of shared unique clonotypes was divided by the size of the smaller repertoire. Three approaches were used to assess repertoire richness: RTK rarefaction, the Chao1 estimator, and Recon v2.1 estimates of unobserved clonotypes. OLGA was used to compute generation probabilities for all TCRbeta clonotypes that the gDNA method yielded from a handful of donors. In TCRdb, the immuneACCESS table is reduced to in-frame sequences with V and J assigned. These tables do not hold every clone; where another copy was compared, an unresolved V gene accounts for under half, and the others remain unexplained. From that table come the V and J calls and clone size; the DNA was used to work out D and trimming. The sample contains roughly 2,300,000 clones, under 95% of them found a single time. The ten largest clonotypes hold more than 0.35% of the sample.

The sample consisted of naive CD4+ T cells from PBMCs. This sample's cell subset or site label indicates: CD45RA+ positively selected. The sequence derives from a young man in good health. Some clones in this sample may be carry-over from other donors' samples.

For the CDR3, the sequence is CASSFRTGWETQYF. The DNA sequence is TGTGCCAGCAGCTTCAGGACAGGTTGGGAGACCCAGTACTTC. The V gene is TRBV7-7 and the J gene is TRBJ2-5, with 7 bases aligning to TRBD1. The germline V gene (reference sequence) gives CDR1 as SSHAT and CDR2 as FNYEAQ. The cysteine opens and the phenylalanine closes a CDR3 of 14 amino acids. The sequence is cut down to CDR3 DNA, 42 bases in frame from base 1. Compared with germline, V lacks 3 bases and J lacks 5 bases; bases without a gene match: 6.